Presented here are 23 T cell receptor beta chains from one specimen sequenced in a study of blood T cell repertoires in COVID-19. Sequencing used immunoSEQ multiplex PCR; TCRdb keeps in-frame clones, though not all of them. The sample holds roughly 70,000 clones; about 87% are singletons and the top ten take about 5.7%. Input material: peripheral blood. Receptors were obtained from a middle-aged man with active COVID-19.

This clone has a single count. The V call is TRBV19, the J call TRBJ2-1; D unclear. V dropped 5 bases and J dropped 0 bases, with 8 bases sitting between them. Germline lookup yields CDR1 LNHDA and CDR2 SQIVND (reference sequence). This CDR3 is 14 amino acids long. The CDR3 reads CASSPSGSYNEQFF. Written as DNA, the CDR3 is TGTGCCAGTAGTCCCTCAGGCTCCTACAATGAGCAGTTCTTC.

The V gene is TRBV18, the J gene TRBJ2-7, with TRBD1 identical over 7 bases. CDR3 length: 15 residues. With 3 bases clipped from V and 3 bases from J, the junction kept 8 bases outside the gene matches. Germline V gives CDR1 KGHSH, CDR2 LQKENI. CDR3 DNA: TGTGCCAGCTCACCCCCACAGGGGTCAATCTACGAGCAGTACTTC. Translation: CASSPPQGSIYEQYF.

The chain is built from TRBV7-2 and TRBJ1-1, with D perhaps TRBD1 (6 bases). In germline, CDR1 is SGHTA, CDR2 FQGNSA. Between the trimmed V and J ends, which lost 2 bases and 2 bases, there was a span of 9 bases. The CDR3 has 14 residues. In DNA form, the CDR3 reads TGTGCCAGCAGCTTATCCAGGGGAAACACTGAAGCTTTCTTT. Its translation: CASSLSRGNTEAFF. Based on the CDR3 plus reference TRBV7-2 and TRBJ1-1, the full variable domain is GAGVSQSPSNKVTEKGKDVELRCDPISGHTALYWYRQSLGQGLEFLIYFQGNSAPDKSGLPSDRFSAERTGGSVSTLTIQRTQQEDSAVYLCASSLSRGNTEAFFGQGTRLTVV.

This clone was observed a few times. V gene TRBV4-3 combines with J gene TRBJ2-3, with 9 bases matching TRBD1. V lost 4 bases, J lost 4 bases, and 3 bases stayed unmatched. This CDR3 region has 14 residues. Germline loops: CDR1 LGHNA, CDR2 YSLEER. CDR3 sequence: CASSPGQGPDTQYF. CDR3 DNA: TGCGCCAGCAGCCCAGGACAGGGGCCAGATACGCAGTATTTT.

The chain recombines TRBV10-3 with TRBJ2-5, with D possibly matching TRBD2 (5 bases). The CDR3 length is 13 residues. The ends were cut back, 10 bases at V and 2 bases at J, with 14 bases in the middle. CDR1 and CDR2 (germline): ENHRY, SYGVKD. The CDR3 is CATRGDPQETQYF. DNA of the CDR3: TGTGCCACCCGGGGAGACCCACAAGAGACCCAGTACTTC.

The rearrangement links TRBV19 to TRBJ1-2; weak D call: TRBD1 (5 bases). This CDR3 has 15 amino acids. Germline V lookup: CDR1 LNHDA, CDR2 SQIVND (reference sequence). Trimming took off 7 bases at V and 3 bases at J, with 18 bases between the two ends. CDR3 nucleotides: TGTGCCAGTAAGCGCCAGGGCTCTATCGACTATGGCTACACCTTC. This translates into CASKRQGSIDYGYTF.

The chain recombines TRBV6-5 with TRBJ1-1, with a possible D match to TRBD1 (5 bases). This CDR3 is 14 amino acids long. CDR1 and CDR2 (germline): MNHEY, SVGAGI. Trimming took off 5 bases at V and 2 bases at J, with 12 bases between the two ends. Written as DNA, the CDR3 is TGTGCCAGCAGTCACCGACAGAGCAACACTGAAGCTTTCTTT. Amino acids: CASSHRQSNTEAFF.

The chain joins TRBV7-8 to TRBJ1-1, with 9 bases aligning to TRBD1. The CDR3 totals 14 residues. CDR1 and CDR2 from the germline V gene are SGHVS and FQNEAQ. The ends lost 1 base at V and 7 bases at J; junction bases unmatched: 4. The CDR3 nucleotides are TGTGCCAGCAGCTTAGGGGGACAGGGTTTTGAAGCTTTCTTT. Translated: CASSLGGQGFEAFF.

The chain recombines TRBV2 with TRBJ1-2, with D unclear. This CDR3 is 12 amino acids long. The germline CDR1 and CDR2 sequences are SNHLY and FYNNEI. The V end was cut by 4 bases, the J end by 2 bases, with 5 bases between. The CDR3 loop is CASSGQNYGYTF. The CDR3 nucleotides are TGTGCCAGCAGTGGCCAGAACTATGGCTACACCTTC.

This chain uses TRBV24-1 with TRBJ2-5; 7 nucleotides align to TRBD1. CDR1 KGHDR and CDR2 SFDVKD come from the germline V gene. V shed 4 bases and J 0 bases; nucleotides not matched to a gene: 4. The CDR3 loop spans 15 amino acids. The CDR3 DNA reads TGTGCCACCAGTGACCCGACAGGGTACCAAGAGACCCAGTACTTC. Protein sequence: CATSDPTGYQETQYF.

This clone was detected once. This chain links TRBV6-2 or TRBV6-3 with TRBJ2-5, with TRBD2 matching over 14 bases. CDR3 size: 15 residues. V lost 5 bases and J lost 5; bases outside the gene matches: 4. CDR1 is MNHEY and CDR2 is SVGEGT in the germline V gene. For the CDR3, the DNA is TGTGCCAGCAGTCCGGGACTAGCGGGAGCGGAGACCCAGTACTTC. This gives the protein CASSPGLAGAETQYF.

This sequence joins TRBV18 and TRBJ1-3, with D possibly TRBD1 on 5 matching bases. The CDR3 is 17 residues long. The germline V gene encodes CDR1 KGHSH and CDR2 LQKENI. Trimming left V 3 bases short and J 0 bases short, with 15 bases between. CDR3 DNA sequence: TGTGCCAGCTCACCCCGTCCCACAGGATACTCTGGAAACACCATATATTTT. It encodes CASSPRPTGYSGNTIYF.

The chain carries TRBV4-2 and TRBJ2-5, with a possible D match to TRBD1 (6 bases). With 4 bases removed from V and 2 bases from J, the gap between germline ends came to 17 bases. CDR3 length: 16 amino acids. Germline V gene sequence: CDR1 LGHNA, CDR2 YNFKEQ. The CDR3 DNA reads TGTGCCAGCAGCCCGTTTTTAGGGGGACCTCAAGAGACCCAGTACTTC. As protein: CASSPFLGGPQETQYF.

This chain uses TRBV6-2 or TRBV6-3 with TRBJ2-1; TRBD2 aligns across 15 bases. V shed 1 base, J shed 1 base, and the junction held 8 bases outside the gene matches. The CDR3 spans 20 residues. CDR1 MNHEY and CDR2 SVGEGT come from the germline V gene. This CDR3 is CASSYLAGTSGRISYNEQFF. CDR3 DNA sequence: TGTGCCAGCAGTTACTTGGCAGGGACTAGCGGGAGGATTTCCTACAATGAGCAGTTCTTC.

The chain links TRBV18 to TRBJ1-4; TRBD1 matches at 7 bases. V lost 4 bases, J lost 3 bases, and 5 bases stayed unmatched. Germline CDR1 KGHSH, CDR2 LQKENI. The CDR3 sequence is 15 residues long. The CDR3 here is CASSRDSKSNEKLFF. CDR3 DNA: TGTGCCAGCTCACGGGACAGCAAGTCTAATGAAAAACTGTTTTTT.

The chain couples TRBV29-1 to TRBJ2-3; maybe TRBD2 (5 bases). Germline V gene lookup returns CDR1 SQVTM and CDR2 ANQGSEA. V lost 5 bases and J 2 bases, leaving 14 bases between the germline ends. The CDR3 covers 14 residues. The CDR3, as DNA: TGCAGCGTTTGGCTAGCAGGAGCCACAGATACGCAGTATTTT. This sequence encodes CSVWLAGATDTQYF.

Details on this clone: The germline gene is not matched at one end of the junction; a read error may be the cause. The chain couples TRBV15 to TRBJ2-7, with D possibly matching TRBD1 (5 bases). This CDR3 comprises 13 residues. CDR1 and CDR2 (germline): LNHNV, YYDKDF (reference sequence). CDR3 DNA: TGTGCCACCAGCAGAGCCGACACCGACATCAGGGACTTC. The encoded protein is CATSRADTDIRDF.

The rearrangement uses TRBV27 and TRBJ2-1; D remains ambiguous. The CDR3 has 16 residues. Between the trimmed V and J ends, which lost 6 bases and 5 bases, there was a span of 20 bases. Germline assignment: CDR1 MNHEY and CDR2 SMNVEV (reference sequence). The CDR3 coding sequence is TGTGCCAGCAGCTTACGGAGCCGTGCCGGCAACAATGAGCAGTTCTTC. It yields the protein CASSLRSRAGNNEQFF.

The J gene is TRBJ1-1, the V gene TRBV10-1; D call uncertain. CDR1 is WNHNN and CDR2 is SYGVQD in the germline V gene (reference sequence). V lost 7 bases, J lost 0 bases, and 21 bases lay in between. The CDR3 runs to 17 residues. The CDR3 nucleotides are TGCGCCAGCACAAGGTTCAGGTTTCAAGTTATGAACACTGAAGCTTTCTTT. This gives the protein CASTRFRFQVMNTEAFF.

V gene TRBV28 combines with J gene TRBJ2-5; D remains ambiguous. The CDR3 length is 14 residues. Germline-derived CDR1 and CDR2 are MDHEN and SYDVKM. V gave up 4 bases and J gave up 1 base, with 10 bases separating them. In nucleotides, the CDR3 is TGTGCCAGCAGTTCCGCACAGTCCCAAGAGACCCAGTACTTC. The encoded protein is CASSSAQSQETQYF. The full variable domain, in which reference TRBV28 and TRBJ2-5 provide the parts outside the CDR3, is DVKVTQSSRYLVKRTGEKVFLECVQDMDHENMFWYRQDPGLGLRLIYFSYDVKMKEKGDIPEGYSVSREKKERFSLILESASTNQTSMYLCASSSAQSQETQYFGPGTRLLVL.

The chain combines TRBV7-8 with TRBJ2-3; possibly TRBD2 for D (6 bases). There are 20 residues in the CDR3. Trimming left V 2 bases short and J 0 bases short, with 24 bases between. CDR1 is SGHVS and CDR2 is FQNEAQ in the germline V gene. The CDR3 DNA reads TGTGCCAGCAGCTTATGGGCTAGCGAACTTTTACCCCCTAGCACAGATACGCAGTATTTT. Protein sequence: CASSLWASELLPPSTDTQYF.

V gene TRBV28 combines with J gene TRBJ1-5; maybe TRBD1 (6 bases). The CDR3 loop spans 16 amino acids. Germline V gene data show CDR1 as MDHEN and CDR2 as SYDVKM. Trimming took off 2 bases at V and 5 bases at J, with 16 bases between the two ends. This CDR3 is CASSLGGARTDQPQHF. The CDR3 bases are TGTGCCAGCAGTTTAGGGGGGGCGCGGACGGATCAGCCCCAGCATTTT.

This rearrangement joins TRBV28 to TRBJ1-2, with a possible D match to TRBD1 (5 bases). Looked up from germline, CDR1 is MDHEN and CDR2 is SYDVKM. The CDR3 loop spans 15 amino acids. V was clipped by 6 bases and J by 4 bases, with 18 bases between them. CDR3 coding DNA: TGTGCCAGCAGCGGGGGACCTCCTAAGATCTATGGCTACACCTTC. It specifies CASSGGPPKIYGYTF.